This T cell receptor (beta chain) was sequenced during a study of cytomegalovirus exposure and HLA in healthy donors. This CDR3 has 21 amino acids. Trimming cost V 0 bases and J 5 bases; bases outside gene matches: 16. The germline CDR1 and CDR2 sequences are LGHNA and YSLEER. Researchers ran the PCR with 60 Vbeta and 13 Jbeta primers. Assay used: immunoSEQ multiplex PCR; TCRdb lists only in-frame clones, some missing. The sample carries around 190,000 clones, around 87% recorded once. The sequence came from a woman between 18 and 29 years old in good health and CMV-seronegative. The specimen was PBMCs. This sequence joins TRBV4-3 and TRBJ2-2, with TRBD1 matching 12 bases. DNA of the CDR3: TGCGCCAGCAGCCAAGATCACTTATGGGGACAGGGGGCGTCGAGTACCGGGGAGCTGTTTTTT. Its protein is CASSQDHLWGQGASSTGELFF.